A single sample gave rise to the 10 T cell receptor beta chains below, sequenced in a study of T cell changes during pregnancy in multiple sclerosis. Generated by immunoSEQ multiplex PCR, the TCRdb table keeps only in-frame clones and is missing some. Of 40,000 to 55,000 clones in the sample, 80% to 95% were seen once. Sequenced here: CD4+ T cells from peripheral blood mononuclear cells, sampled in the second trimester of pregnancy. These receptors originate from a female donor with multiple sclerosis, enrolled in a pregnancy study.

The chain recombines TRBV5-8 with TRBJ1-2; 7 nucleotides line up with TRBD1. This CDR3 is built from 14 residues. CDR1 and CDR2 (germline): SGHTS, YDEGEE. V trimming: 4 bases; J trimming: 2 bases; junction bases outside the gene matches: 5. The CDR3 coding sequence is TGTGCCAGCAGCGTCCCGACAGGGAACTATGGCTACACCTTC. It encodes CASSVPTGNYGYTF.

The chain carries TRBV27 and TRBJ1-4, with D unclear. Trimming removed 5 bases from V and 0 bases from J, with 19 bases in between. Per germline, CDR1 MNHEY and CDR2 SMNVEV (reference sequence). This CDR3 is 18 amino acids long. The CDR3: CASSRTDYAPATNEKLFF. CDR3 DNA: TGTGCCAGCAGTCGGACGGACTACGCACCAGCAACTAATGAAAAACTGTTTTTT.

The V gene is TRBV6-5, the J gene TRBJ2-7; TRBD1 might be the D (5 bases). The CDR3 runs 13 residues. CDR1 MNHEY and CDR2 SVGAGI come from the germline V gene. Trimming shortened V by 5 bases and J by 3 bases, and 11 bases separated the two germline ends. CDR3 in amino acids: CASSRQFNYEQYF. Written as DNA, the CDR3 is TGTGCCAGCAGTCGACAGTTCAACTACGAGCAGTACTTC.

This clone showed up just once. V and J are TRBV5-5 and TRBJ2-3; unclear D gene. CDR1 and CDR2 from the germline V gene are SGHKS and YYEKEE (reference sequence). V was trimmed by 1 base and J by 2 bases, leaving 8 bases between them. The CDR3 has 14 residues. The CDR3 bases are TGTGCCAGCAGCTTGACACATAACACAGATACGCAGTATTTT. As protein: CASSLTHNTDTQYF.

This rearrangement joins TRBV6-5 to TRBJ2-2; tentatively, D is TRBD2 (5 bases). Germline-derived CDR1 and CDR2 are MNHEY and SVGAGI. V shed 6 bases and J shed 3 bases, with 14 bases lying between them. This CDR3 contains 15 residues. The CDR3 nucleotides are TGTGCCAGCAGACCCACGCGGACTCACACCGGGGAGCTGTTTTTT. Amino acid sequence: CASRPTRTHTGELFF.

The chain is built from TRBV2 and TRBJ2-7; perhaps TRBD1 as D (6 bases). Trimming shortened V by 6 bases and J by 2 bases, and 14 bases separated the two germline ends. CDR1 SNHLY and CDR2 FYNNEI come from the germline V gene. The CDR3 covers 14 residues. The CDR3 nucleotides read TGTGCCAGCAGGTCGACAGGTTATCCCTACGAGCAGTACTTC. Translating it yields CASRSTGYPYEQYF.

This chain joins TRBV11-3 and TRBJ1-2, with 7 bases aligning to TRBD1. The CDR3 is 15 amino acids. J lost 0 bases, V lost 10 bases, and 11 bases had no gene match. Germline loops: CDR1 SGHNT, CDR2 YENEEA. CDR3 bases: TGTGCCACCAGGGGACAGCTTCTTACTAACTATGGCTACACCTTC. Amino acids: CATRGQLLTNYGYTF.

The CDR3 DNA sequence: TGTGCCAGCAGTTTACCTTCAACAGGGGTTCAGACCCAGTACTTC. Its translation is CASSLPSTGVQTQYF. The chain has TRBV28 and TRBJ2-5; 7 positions match TRBD1. Per germline, CDR1 MDHEN and CDR2 SYDVKM. This CDR3 is 15 amino acids long. With 2 bases clipped from V and 6 bases from J, the junction kept 9 bases outside the gene matches.

This chain connects TRBV9 to TRBJ1-3; D not resolved. In germline, CDR1 is SGDLS, CDR2 YYNGEE. This CDR3 spans 13 amino acids. V shed 4 bases and J shed 0 bases, with 5 bases lying between them. The CDR3 bases are TGTGCCAGCAGCCGGGACTCTGGAAACACCATATATTTT. This translates into CASSRDSGNTIYF.

The rearrangement joins TRBV5-1 to TRBJ1-2; TRBD1 matches at 9 bases. V gave up 5 bases and J gave up 7 bases; unmatched junction bases: 9. The CDR3 is 14 amino acids. Germline CDR1 SGHRS, CDR2 YFSETQ. The CDR3 DNA reads as TGCGCCAGCAGTTTCGGACAGGGGCATTTTGGCTACACCTTC. It is translated as CASSFGQGHFGYTF.